Shown below are 21 T cell receptor beta chains from a single sample sequenced in a study of response to subunit inactivated influenza vaccine. TCRdb redid the calling of the RT-PCR reads with MiXCR, one entry per CDR3 protein. In the table there are roughly 710,000 distinct CDR3 sequences, 12% to 15% of which are singletons. The sequencing here drew on PBMCs from blood, taken around two weeks before vaccination. These receptors were taken from a man aged 45-60 years who received an inactivated influenza vaccine.

This clonotype showed up many times. J is TRBJ2-5 and V is TRBV12-3 or TRBV12-4; TRBD2 agrees at 7 bases. The CDR3 runs 13 residues. Trimming at V came to 2 bases and at J to 4 bases, leaving 1 base not matched to a gene. Here the CDR3 reads CASSLSGGETQYF. The CDR3 bases are TGTGCCAGCAGTTTATCGGGAGGAGAGACCCAGTACTTC.

This clonotype was seen a few times. The chain links TRBV4-2 to TRBJ2-1; D possibly corresponds to TRBD1 (7 bases). The germline V gene encodes CDR1 LGHNA and CDR2 YNFKEQ. CDR3 size: 17 residues. V lost 6 bases and J 2 bases, leaving 20 bases between the germline ends. The CDR3 sequence: CASSEGSGGLTYNEQFF. The CDR3 region has the DNA TGTGCCAGCAGTGAAGGGTCAGGGGGACTTACCTACAATGAGCAGTTCTTC.

In its sample, this clonotype was seen a few times. The V gene is TRBV9, the J gene TRBJ2-1, with a possible D match to TRBD2 (5 bases). The CDR3 loop spans 13 amino acids. V dropped 0 bases and J dropped 6 bases, with 7 bases sitting between them. From germline, CDR1 is SGDLS and CDR2 YYNGEE. The chain's CDR3 is CASSVAGSNEQFF. The CDR3 DNA reads TGTGCCAGCAGCGTAGCGGGGAGCAATGAGCAGTTCTTC.

The CDR3 region has the DNA TGTGCCAGCAGCCAAAGCGAGGGGTCCGGGGAGCTGTTTTTT. As protein: CASSQSEGSGELFF. The rearrangement joins TRBV3-1 to TRBJ2-2, with D perhaps assigned TRBD1 or TRBD2 (5 bases each). The CDR3 is made up of 14 amino acids. V was clipped by 2 bases and J by 6 bases, with 10 bases between them. The germline V gene has CDR1 LGHDT and CDR2 YNNKEL (reference sequence).

This clonotype has only a few counts. The chain carries TRBV28 and TRBJ2-4; D assignment may be TRBD1 or TRBD2 (5 bases each). CDR1 MDHEN and CDR2 SYDVKM come from the germline V gene. The CDR3 contains 15 residues. Between the trimmed V and J ends, which lost 4 bases and 3 bases, there was a span of 13 bases. CDR3 amino acids: CASSSSRGVKNIQYF. The DNA of the CDR3 is TGTGCCAGCAGTTCCTCCCGAGGGGTCAAAAACATTCAGTACTTC.

This clonotype was observed once. The chain employs TRBV6-4 and TRBJ2-1, with 7 bases fitting TRBD1. Germline V gives CDR1 MRHNA, CDR2 SNTAGT. This CDR3 contains 13 residues. V was pared by 5 bases and J by 6 bases, with 4 bases of the junction left unmatched. The CDR3 reads CASSRAGGNEQFF. DNA of the CDR3: TGTGCCAGCAGTAGGGCAGGGGGCAATGAGCAGTTCTTC.

This clonotype was recorded a few times. The V call is TRBV4-3, the J call TRBJ1-1; no firm D call. V was trimmed by 1 base and J by 0 bases, leaving 6 bases between them. This CDR3 has 14 amino acids. The germline V gene encodes CDR1 LGHNA and CDR2 YSLEER. CDR3 nucleotides: TGCGCCAGCAGCCAAGGCAGGCTGAACACTGAAGCTTTCTTT. Amino acid sequence: CASSQGRLNTEAFF.

Only one count was recorded for this clonotype. A clone one base away is much larger, so this may be a read error. This chain joins TRBV12-3 or TRBV12-4 and TRBJ2-2, with 11 positions matching TRBD2. This CDR3 spans 14 amino acids. The CDR3 loop reads CDTGLAGNTGELFF. In DNA, the CDR3 is TGTGACACCGGACTAGCGGGCAACACCGGGGAGCTGTTTTTT.

The chain employs TRBV7-9 and TRBJ1-5, with TRBD1 matching over 8 bases. The CDR3 is 17 amino acids. Germline V lookup: CDR1 SEHNR, CDR2 FQNEAQ (reference sequence). V lost 4 bases and J lost 3; bases outside the gene matches: 11. The CDR3 is CASSSGPRQGINQPQHF. In nucleotides, the CDR3 is TGTGCCAGCAGCTCGGGTCCGCGACAGGGGATCAATCAGCCCCAGCATTTT.

This rearrangement joins TRBV6-1 to TRBJ1-1; no clear D. The CDR3 sequence is 13 residues long. Trimming left V 7 bases short and J 4 bases short, with 13 bases between. In germline, CDR1 is MNHNS, CDR2 SASEGT. CDR3 DNA: TGTGCCAGCACCGTGACCTCGGGCACTGAAGCTTTCTTT. It translates to CASTVTSGTEAFF.

The rearrangement links TRBV12-3 or TRBV12-4 to TRBJ2-5; 9 bases fit TRBD2. This CDR3 region has 15 residues. V was clipped by 3 bases and J by 5 bases; unmatched bases: 7. The CDR3 reads CASSFGGTSLETQYF. In DNA form, the CDR3 reads TGTGCCAGCAGTTTTGGCGGGACTAGCCTGGAGACCCAGTACTTC.

V is TRBV7-2 and J is TRBJ2-2; maybe TRBD2 (5 bases). Trimming stripped 7 bases from V and 0 bases from J, with 12 bases between. The CDR3 contains 15 residues. Germline lookup yields CDR1 SGHTA and CDR2 FQGNSA. The CDR3 region has the DNA TGTGCCAGCACCCCCATCGGGGCGAACACCGGGGAGCTGTTTTTT. Translated, it gives CASTPIGANTGELFF.

This clonotype was seen a few times. The rearrangement uses TRBV4-1 and TRBJ2-1; 7 nucleotides line up with TRBD2. Germline-derived CDR1 and CDR2 are MGHRA and YSYEKL. Unmatched junction bases numbered 12, after V lost 1 base and J lost 9 bases. This CDR3 is 16 amino acids long. DNA of the CDR3: TGCGCCAGCAGCCAAGGCCTTCAGCGGGGAGAAGCTGAGCAGTTCTTC. Translated, it gives CASSQGLQRGEAEQFF.

J is TRBJ2-1 and V is TRBV30, with D unresolved. The ends were cut back, 6 bases at V and 5 bases at J, with 8 bases in the middle. From germline, CDR1 is GTSNPN and CDR2 SVGIG (reference sequence). The CDR3 contains 11 residues. This chain's CDR3 is CACDHHNEQFF. CDR3 coding DNA: TGTGCCTGCGACCATCACAATGAGCAGTTCTTC.

This clonotype was observed a handful of times. This chain connects TRBV20-1 to TRBJ2-7, with 7 positions matching TRBD2. This CDR3 spans 15 amino acids. The V gene's germline CDR1 is DFQATT and CDR2 SNEGSKA (reference sequence). With 0 bases clipped from V and 3 bases from J, the junction kept 8 bases outside the gene matches. CDR3 coding DNA: TGCAGTGCTAGAGATGGAGCGGGATTTAACTACGAGCAGTACTTC. This encodes CSARDGAGFNYEQYF.

The gene calls are TRBV5-1 and TRBJ1-4; D is uncertain. Germline V CDR1 and CDR2: SGHRS, YFSETQ. There are 14 residues in the CDR3. V was clipped by 0 bases and J by 8 bases, with 11 bases between them. CDR3 in DNA: TGCGCCAGCAGCTTGGAGCCCGGTCGGGAAAAACTGTTTTTT. Translation: CASSLEPGREKLFF.

This clonotype was counted between two and nine times. The chain couples TRBV7-9 to TRBJ2-5; D ambiguous. Trimming took 2 bases from V and 1 from J, leaving 11 bases between them. CDR3 length: 15 amino acids. The germline CDR1 and CDR2 sequences are SEHNR and FQNEAQ (reference sequence). The CDR3 loop reads CASSLIGVSQETQYF. The CDR3 coding sequence is TGTGCCAGCAGCTTAATCGGCGTAAGCCAAGAGACCCAGTACTTC.

Written as DNA, the CDR3 is TGCGCCAGCAGCCAAGGGGAAGGCTTGGGAGAAACCAAGCAGTACTTC. Amino acid sequence: CASSQGEGLGETKQYF. The chain is built from TRBV4-3 and TRBJ2-1, with D perhaps matching TRBD2 (5 bases). The end of the DNA aligns better with TRBJ2-7, so the J call may be wrong. The CDR3 sequence is 16 residues long. In germline, CDR1 is LGHNA, CDR2 YSLEER.

This clonotype turned up a few times. The V and J genes are TRBV20-1 and TRBJ1-5; TRBD1 matches at 8 bases. CDR1 is DFQATT and CDR2 is SNEGSKA in the germline V gene (reference sequence). V lost 5 bases, J lost 6 bases, and 12 bases stayed unmatched. The CDR3 totals 15 residues. As DNA, the CDR3 is TGCAGTGCTCTTTCCAGGGGGCGGCAAAGTCAGCCCCAGCATTTT. Protein product: CSALSRGRQSQPQHF.

V is TRBV11-2 and J is TRBJ2-3; D call uncertain. V was trimmed by 3 bases and J by 0 bases, leaving 7 bases between them. This CDR3 region has 14 residues. Per germline, CDR1 SGHAT and CDR2 FQNNGV. The CDR3 coding sequence is TGTGCCAGCAGCTTGTATGCTAGCACAGATACGCAGTATTTT. Encoded protein: CASSLYASTDTQYF.

This clonotype was counted a few times. The chain links TRBV4-2 to TRBJ1-1; 7 nucleotides match TRBD1. Germline V gives CDR1 LGHNA, CDR2 YNFKEQ. V was pared by 0 bases and J by 10 bases, with 14 bases of the junction left unmatched. The CDR3 contains 16 residues. The CDR3 region is CASSQDLQGPRGGAFF. The CDR3 bases are TGTGCCAGCAGCCAAGATTTACAGGGGCCCAGGGGGGGAGCTTTCTTT.